The source of this TCR beta chain is a study of response to subunit inactivated influenza vaccine. Whole-study findings and limits: Authors proposed each seasonal influenza vaccination draws in few new T cells.

One entry per CDR3 protein results from TCRdb running MiXCR on the RT-PCR reads. The table includes hundreds of thousands of distinct CDR3 sequences, about 8% detected once. Details on this clonotype: Its specificity is unknown.

This receptor was taken from a man between 50 and 75 years old who received an inactivated influenza vaccine. Sequenced material: PBMCs from blood, taken 23 months after vaccination.

The DNA for the CDR3 is TGTGCCAGCAGTTTATACTTTCCGGGCAACTCCTACGAGCAGTACTTC. It specifies CASSLYFPGNSYEQYF. The chain employs TRBV28 and TRBJ2-7; D remains unclear. The germline V gene has CDR1 MDHEN and CDR2 SYDVKM. The CDR3 consists of 16 residues. V lost 1 base to trimming and J lost 0 bases, with 13 bases between them.